In this sample, the clone carrying this T cell receptor (beta chain) turned up a few times. TCRdb ran MiXCR on the 5' RACE reads and lists one entry per CDR3 protein. The data hold approximately 85,000 distinct CDR3 sequences, with 13% observed a single time. This CDR3 region has 14 residues. V lost 5 bases and J 1 base, leaving 8 bases between the germline ends. This entry belongs to a study of T cells after yellow fever vaccination. Study information: With SMART-Seq v4 Ultra Low Input, the fractions containing low cell numbers were prepared. Study findings and constraints: Abundant bulk-derived clonotypes could contaminate FACS-sorted repertoires.

V and J are TRBV12-3 or TRBV12-4 and TRBJ2-2, with a tentative D call TRBD1 (6 bases). This TCR was sampled from a young man who received the YFV17D yellow fever vaccine. The input for sequencing was CD8+ T cells not binding an NS4B(214-222) dextramer, sorted from PBMCs, taken approximately 22 days after the first yellow fever vaccination. The CDR3, as DNA: TGTGCCAGCAGTCAGGACAGGAACACCGGGGAGCTGTTTTTT. Protein sequence: CASSQDRNTGELFF.